This TCR beta chain appears in the sequencing data of a study of T cells after posttransplantation cyclophosphamide. A marrow graft followed busulfan-fludarabine conditioning, with cyclophosphamide on days +3 and +4. Study-level results: Tissue-infiltrating T cells from skin or gut overlapped little with blood T cells. Recipient CMV seropositivity and CMV reactivation strongly tracked TRB clonality. Donor-recipient repertoire similarity was low at 1-2 months, rising over year one.

This clone showed up many times. The antigen remains unidentified. V lost 5 bases to trimming and J lost 1 base; unmatched junction nucleotides: 0. This CDR3 is built from 14 residues. CDR1 is KGHSH and CDR2 is LQKENI in the germline V gene. The method was immunoSEQ multiplex PCR; TCRdb's version includes in-frame clones alone and lacks a portion of them. The sample shows about 14,000 clones, none of them appearing just once. This receptor was taken from a female patient between 40 and 50 years old who received an allogeneic stem cell transplant from a related donor, was CMV-positive, and had no GVHD. Among the T cells, some may be from the graft donor. The chain joins TRBV18 to TRBJ2-2, with 8 bases matching TRBD1. The sample was PBMCs, taken more than 1,000 days after allogeneic stem cell transplant with posttransplant cyclophosphamide. The CDR3 loop is CASSGTGNTGELFF. The CDR3 DNA follows: TGTGCCAGCTCAGGGACAGGGAACACCGGGGAGCTGTTTTTT.